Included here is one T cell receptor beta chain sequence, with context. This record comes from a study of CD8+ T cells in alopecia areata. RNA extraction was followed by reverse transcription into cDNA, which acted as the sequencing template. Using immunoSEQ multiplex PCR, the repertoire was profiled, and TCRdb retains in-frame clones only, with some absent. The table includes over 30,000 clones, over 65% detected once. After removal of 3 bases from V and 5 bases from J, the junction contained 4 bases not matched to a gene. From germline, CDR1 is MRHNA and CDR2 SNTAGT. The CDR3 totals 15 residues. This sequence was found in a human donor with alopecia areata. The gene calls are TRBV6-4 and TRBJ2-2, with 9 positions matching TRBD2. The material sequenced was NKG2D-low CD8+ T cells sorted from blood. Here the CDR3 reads CASSESSGDTGELFF. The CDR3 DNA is TGTGCCAGCAGTGAGTCTAGCGGGGATACCGGGGAGCTGTTTTTT.